This T cell receptor (beta chain) was recorded in a study of blood T cell repertoires in COVID-19. Whole-study context: Spain, Italy and the United States supplied samples that represented acute and convalescent COVID-19.

In the original workflow: Reference gene primers were amplified, and this amplification served to estimate nucleated cell counts. TCRdb's table, derived via immunoSEQ multiplex PCR, lists solely in-frame clones and lacks some. V and J calls and clone size are given by that table; D and trimming were obtained from the DNA. The table has 400,000 to 450,000 clones, approximately 90% seen once. The CDR3 sequence is 13 residues long. V lost 7 bases to trimming and J lost 7 bases; unmatched junction nucleotides: 6. Patients in Seattle were enrolled during active infection, then followed longitudinally. Material: peripheral blood. V usage is TRBV5-3 and J usage is TRBJ1-5, with TRBD1 matching 9 bases. TRBV5-3 is an ORF; its function is uncertain. This TCR was recovered from a woman in her forties with COVID-19, enrolled during active disease. Written as DNA, the CDR3 is TGTGCCAGACCCGGGACAGGGTACCAGCCCCAGCATTTT. Protein product: CARPGTGYQPQHF.